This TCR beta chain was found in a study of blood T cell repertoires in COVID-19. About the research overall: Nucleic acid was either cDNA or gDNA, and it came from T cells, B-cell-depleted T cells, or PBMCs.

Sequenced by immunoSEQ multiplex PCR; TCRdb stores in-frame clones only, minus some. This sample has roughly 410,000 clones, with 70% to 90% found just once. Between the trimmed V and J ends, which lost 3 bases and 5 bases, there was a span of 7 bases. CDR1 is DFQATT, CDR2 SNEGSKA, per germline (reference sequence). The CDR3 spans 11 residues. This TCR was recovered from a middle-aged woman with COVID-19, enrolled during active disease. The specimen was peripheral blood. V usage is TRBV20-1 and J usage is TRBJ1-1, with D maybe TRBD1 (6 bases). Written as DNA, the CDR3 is TGCAGTGCTAGCACAGGGACTGAAGCTTTCTTT. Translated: CSASTGTEAFF.